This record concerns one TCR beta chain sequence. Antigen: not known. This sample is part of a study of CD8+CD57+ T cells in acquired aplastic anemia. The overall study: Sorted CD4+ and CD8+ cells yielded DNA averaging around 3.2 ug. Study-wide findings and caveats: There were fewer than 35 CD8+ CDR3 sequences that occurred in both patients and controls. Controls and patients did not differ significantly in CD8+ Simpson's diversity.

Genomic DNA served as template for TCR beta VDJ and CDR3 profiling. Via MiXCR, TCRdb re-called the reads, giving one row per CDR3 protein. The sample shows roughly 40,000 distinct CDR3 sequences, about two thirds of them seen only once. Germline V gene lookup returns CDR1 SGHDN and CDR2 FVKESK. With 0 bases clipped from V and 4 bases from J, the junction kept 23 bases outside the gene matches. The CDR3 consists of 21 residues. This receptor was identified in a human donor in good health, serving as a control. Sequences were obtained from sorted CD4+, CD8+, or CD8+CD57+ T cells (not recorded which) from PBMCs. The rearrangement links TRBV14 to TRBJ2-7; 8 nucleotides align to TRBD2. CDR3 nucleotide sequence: TGTGCCAGCAGCCAAGATCAGTGGCAGGGGTATCGGGGACTAGTGGGTTACGAGCAGTACGTC. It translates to CASSQDQWQGYRGLVGYEQYV.